This passage covers 7 T cell receptor beta chains from one sample sequenced in a study of CD8 T cells in ankylosing spondylitis. TCRdb re-called the 5' RACE reads with MiXCR, one entry per CDR3 protein. Among a few hundred thousand distinct CDR3 sequences, around 10% were seen once, and the ten largest hold about 6.8%. Sequencing used blood, either unsorted or a sorted T cell fraction (not recorded which). All receptors derive from a male donor with ankylosing spondylitis or in good health (not recorded which).

This clonotype has only a few counts. The chain has TRBV11-2 and TRBJ1-6; TRBD1 might be the D (5 bases). Trimming shortened V by 5 bases and J by 9 bases, and 17 bases separated the two germline ends. This CDR3 is 15 amino acids long. The germline CDR1 and CDR2 sequences are SGHAT and FQNNGV. For the CDR3, the DNA is TGTGCCAGCAGCCCGGGGGATCTACCTGGTTCACCCCTCCACTTT. Translated, it gives CASSPGDLPGSPLHF.

This clonotype was counted a few times. The chain recombines TRBV7-3 with TRBJ2-1, with D tentatively TRBD2 (5 bases). Trimming shortened V by 5 bases and J by 5 bases, and 10 bases separated the two germline ends. CDR1 is SGHTA, CDR2 FQGTGA, per germline. The CDR3 spans 13 residues. Here the CDR3 reads CASSREPNNEQFF. In DNA, the CDR3 is TGTGCCAGCAGCCGGGAACCGAACAATGAGCAGTTCTTC.

In this sample, this clonotype turned up many times. The chain combines TRBV3-1 with TRBJ1-2; D remains unclear. The CDR3 runs 15 residues. Per germline, CDR1 LGHDT and CDR2 YNNKEL (reference sequence). V dropped 2 bases and J dropped 3 bases, with 13 bases sitting between them. The CDR3 loop is CASSQFAGAHYGYTF. DNA for the CDR3: TGTGCCAGCAGCCAATTTGCGGGCGCTCACTATGGCTACACCTTC. Full variable domain (rest looked up from reference TRBV3-1 and TRBJ1-2): DTAVSQTPKYLVTQMGNDKSIKCEQNLGHDTMYWYKQDSKKFLKIMFSYNNKELIINETVPNRFSPKSPDKAHLNLHINSLELGDSAVYFCASSQFAGAHYGYTFGSGTRLTVV.

This chain uses TRBV28 with TRBJ2-3; no firm D call. The V end lost 5 bases, the J end lost 0 bases, and 12 bases lay between the germline ends. CDR3 length: 15 residues. Germline CDR1 reads MDHEN; CDR2 reads SYDVKM. The CDR3 bases are TGTGCCAGCAGTACGCGGAAAAGTAGCACAGATACGCAGTATTTT. This codes for CASSTRKSSTDTQYF.

This clonotype was counted many times. The chain has TRBV5-1 and TRBJ2-3, with 8 nucleotides matching TRBD2. The CDR3 covers 14 residues. Germline assignment: CDR1 SGHRS and CDR2 YFSETQ. The V gene end was trimmed by 4 bases and the J gene end by 5 bases; junction bases not matched to a gene: 6. CDR3 sequence reads: CASSNGGARDTQYF. CDR3 DNA sequence: TGCGCCAGCAGCAACGGGGGGGCCAGAGATACGCAGTATTTT.

This clonotype has a count of ten or more. V is TRBV7-8 and J is TRBJ2-7; unclear D gene. CDR3 length equals 13 residues. Germline V gene data show CDR1 as SGHVS and CDR2 as FQNEAQ. V shed 3 bases and J shed 2 bases, with 8 bases lying between them. The CDR3 nucleotides are TGTGCCAGCAGCTTTTTTGGGGCCTACGAGCAGTACTTC. Protein product: CASSFFGAYEQYF. Together with reference TRBV7-8 and TRBJ2-7, the CDR3 gives the full variable domain: GAGVSQSPRYKVAKRGQDVALRCDPISGHVSLFWYQQALGQGPEFLTYFQNEAQLDKSGLPSDRFFAERPEGSVSTLKIQRTQQEDSAVYLCASSFFGAYEQYFGPGTRLTVT.

This clonotype was counted ten times or more. The CDR3, as DNA: TGCAGTGCAGCCCCGGTGGAAAACATTCAGTACTTC. It codes for CSAAPVENIQYF. The chain joins TRBV20-1 to TRBJ2-4; D is unresolved. Looked up from germline, CDR1 is DFQATT and CDR2 is SNEGSKA (reference sequence). This CDR3 is built from 12 residues. Trimming pared 6 bases from V and 5 bases from J, leaving 11 bases between.